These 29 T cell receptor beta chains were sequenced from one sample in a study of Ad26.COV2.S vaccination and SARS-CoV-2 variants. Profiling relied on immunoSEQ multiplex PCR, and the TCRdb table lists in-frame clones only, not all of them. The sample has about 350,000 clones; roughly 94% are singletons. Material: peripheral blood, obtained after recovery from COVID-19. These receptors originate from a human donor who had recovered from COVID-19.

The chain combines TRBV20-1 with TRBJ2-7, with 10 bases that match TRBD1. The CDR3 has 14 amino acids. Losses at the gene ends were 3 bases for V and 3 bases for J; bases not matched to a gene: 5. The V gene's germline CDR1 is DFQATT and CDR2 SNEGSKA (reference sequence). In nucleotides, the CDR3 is TGCAGTGCTAGTTGGACAGGGGGAATCTACGAGCAGTACTTC. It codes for CSASWTGGIYEQYF.

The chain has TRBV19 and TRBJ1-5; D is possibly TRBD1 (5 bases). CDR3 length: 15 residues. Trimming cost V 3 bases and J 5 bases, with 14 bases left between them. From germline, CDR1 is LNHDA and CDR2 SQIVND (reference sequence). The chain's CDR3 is CASSIGGLGHQPQHF. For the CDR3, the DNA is TGTGCCAGTAGTATTGGGGGATTGGGCCATCAGCCCCAGCATTTT. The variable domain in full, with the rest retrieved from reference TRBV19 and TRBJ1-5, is DGGITQSPKYLFRKEGQNVTLSCEQNLNHDAMYWYRQDPGQGLRLIYYSQIVNDFQKGDIAEGYSVSREKKESFPLTVTSAQKNPTAFYLCASSIGGLGHQPQHFGDGTRLSIL.

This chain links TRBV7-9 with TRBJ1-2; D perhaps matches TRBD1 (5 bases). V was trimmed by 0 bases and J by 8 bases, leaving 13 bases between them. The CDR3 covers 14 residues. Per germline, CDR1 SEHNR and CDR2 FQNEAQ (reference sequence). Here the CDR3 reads CASSLAGGVGGYTF. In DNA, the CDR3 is TGTGCCAGCAGCTTAGCCGGAGGGGTCGGGGGCTACACCTTC.

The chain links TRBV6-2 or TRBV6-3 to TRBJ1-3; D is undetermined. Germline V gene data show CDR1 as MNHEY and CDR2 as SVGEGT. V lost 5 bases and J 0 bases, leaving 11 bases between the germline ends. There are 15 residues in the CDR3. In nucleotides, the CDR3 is TGTGCCAGCAGTCCATTGATGCTCTCTGGAAACACCATATATTTT. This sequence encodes CASSPLMLSGNTIYF.

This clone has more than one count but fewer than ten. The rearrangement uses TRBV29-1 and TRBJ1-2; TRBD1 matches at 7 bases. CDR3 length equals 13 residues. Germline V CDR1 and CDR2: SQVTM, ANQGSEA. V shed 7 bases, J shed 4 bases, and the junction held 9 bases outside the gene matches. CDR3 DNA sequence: TGCAGCGCTACCGCAGAGGGGGCCTATGGCTACACCTTC. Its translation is CSATAEGAYGYTF.

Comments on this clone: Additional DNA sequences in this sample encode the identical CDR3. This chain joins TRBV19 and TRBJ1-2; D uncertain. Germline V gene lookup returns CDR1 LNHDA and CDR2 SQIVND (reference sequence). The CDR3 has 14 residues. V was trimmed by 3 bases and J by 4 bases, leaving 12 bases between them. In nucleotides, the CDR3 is TGTGCCAGTAGTATCCCGACGGAAACCTATGGCTACACCTTC. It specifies CASSIPTETYGYTF.

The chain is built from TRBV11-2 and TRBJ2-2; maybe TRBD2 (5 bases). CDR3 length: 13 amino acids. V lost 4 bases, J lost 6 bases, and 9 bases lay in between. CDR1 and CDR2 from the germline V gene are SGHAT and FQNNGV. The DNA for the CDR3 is TGTGCCAGCAGCTCCGCACTAGCCGGGGAGCTGTTTTTT. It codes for CASSSALAGELFF.

CDR3 in DNA: TGCGCCAGCAGTGGCAGGGCGGACACTGAAGCTTTCTTT. Residues: CASSGRADTEAFF. The chain links TRBV5-1 to TRBJ1-1, with TRBD1 as a possible D gene (5 bases). V was clipped by 5 bases and J by 3 bases, with 11 bases between them. Germline CDR1 is SGHRS and CDR2 is YFSETQ. The CDR3 covers 13 residues.

CDR3 sequence: CSASGASPRLNYGYTF. CDR3 DNA: TGCAGTGCTAGTGGGGCCAGTCCGAGACTGAACTATGGCTACACCTTC. V and J are TRBV20-1 and TRBJ1-2; D may be TRBD1 (5 bases). V was shortened by 3 bases and J by 2 bases, with 19 bases between the two germline ends. From germline, CDR1 is DFQATT and CDR2 SNEGSKA (reference sequence). The CDR3 consists of 16 residues.

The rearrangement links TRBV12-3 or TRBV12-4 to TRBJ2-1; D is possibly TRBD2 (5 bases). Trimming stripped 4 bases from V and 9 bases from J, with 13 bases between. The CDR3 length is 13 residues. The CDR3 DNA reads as TGTGCCAGCAGTTCGTCCCCAGGAGGTGAGCAGTTCTTC. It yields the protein CASSSSPGGEQFF.

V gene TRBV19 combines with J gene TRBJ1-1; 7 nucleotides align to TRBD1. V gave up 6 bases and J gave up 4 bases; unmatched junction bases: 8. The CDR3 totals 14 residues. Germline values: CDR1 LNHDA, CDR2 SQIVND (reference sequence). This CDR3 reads CASSPQGWGTEAFF. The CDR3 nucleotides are TGTGCCAGTAGCCCACAGGGGTGGGGCACTGAAGCTTTCTTT.

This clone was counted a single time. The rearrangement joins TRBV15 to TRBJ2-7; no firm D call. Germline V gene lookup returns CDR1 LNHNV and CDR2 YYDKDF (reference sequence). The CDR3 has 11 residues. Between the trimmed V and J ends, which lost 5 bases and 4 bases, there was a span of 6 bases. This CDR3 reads CATSAGYEQYF. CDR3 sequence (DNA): TGTGCCACCAGCGCCGGGTACGAGCAGTACTTC.

This CDR3 reads CAIATGTGYNEQFF. CDR3 in DNA: TGTGCCATCGCAACCGGGACAGGATACAATGAGCAGTTCTTC. The chain has TRBV10-3 and TRBJ2-1; TRBD1 matches 8 bases. Germline V lookup: CDR1 ENHRY, CDR2 SYGVKD. This CDR3 is built from 14 residues. V lost 8 bases, J lost 4 bases, and 7 bases stayed unmatched.

CDR3 sequence: CASRLSGSGGAFF. Here the CDR3 DNA reads TGTGCCAGCAGGCTCTCGGGATCGGGGGGAGCTTTCTTT. The J gene is TRBJ1-1, the V gene TRBV12-3 or TRBV12-4; D is perhaps TRBD1 (5 bases). This CDR3 comprises 13 residues. V lost 6 bases and J lost 10, with 18 bases in between.

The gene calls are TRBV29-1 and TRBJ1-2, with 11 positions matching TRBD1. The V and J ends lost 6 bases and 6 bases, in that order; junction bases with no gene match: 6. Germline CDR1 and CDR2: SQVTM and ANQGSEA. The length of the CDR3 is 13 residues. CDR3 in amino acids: CSVDGTGGNGYTF. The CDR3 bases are TGCAGCGTAGACGGGACAGGGGGTAATGGCTACACCTTC.

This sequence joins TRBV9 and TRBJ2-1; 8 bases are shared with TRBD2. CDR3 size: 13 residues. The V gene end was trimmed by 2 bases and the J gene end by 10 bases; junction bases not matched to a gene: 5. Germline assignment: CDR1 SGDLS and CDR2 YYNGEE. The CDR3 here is CASSVGTRDEQFF. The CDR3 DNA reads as TGTGCCAGCAGCGTGGGGACTAGAGACGAGCAGTTCTTC.

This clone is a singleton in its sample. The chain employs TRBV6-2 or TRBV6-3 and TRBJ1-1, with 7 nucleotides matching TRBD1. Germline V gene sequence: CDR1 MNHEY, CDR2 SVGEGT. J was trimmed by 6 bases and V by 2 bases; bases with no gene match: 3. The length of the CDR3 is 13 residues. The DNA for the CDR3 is TGTGCCAGCAGTTACCGAGGACAGGCTGAAGCTTTCTTT. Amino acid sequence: CASSYRGQAEAFF.

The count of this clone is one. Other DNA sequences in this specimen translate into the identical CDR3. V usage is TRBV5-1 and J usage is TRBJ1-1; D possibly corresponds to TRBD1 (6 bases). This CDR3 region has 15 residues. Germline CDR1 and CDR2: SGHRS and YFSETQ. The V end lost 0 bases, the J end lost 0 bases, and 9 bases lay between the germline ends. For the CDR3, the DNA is TGCGCCAGCAGCTTGGCCGGGGGGCTGAACACTGAAGCTTTCTTT. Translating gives CASSLAGGLNTEAFF.

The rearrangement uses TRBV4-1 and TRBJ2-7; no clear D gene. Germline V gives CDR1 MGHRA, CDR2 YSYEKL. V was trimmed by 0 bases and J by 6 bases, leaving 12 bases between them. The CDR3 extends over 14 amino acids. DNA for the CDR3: TGCGCCAGCAGCCAAGAGTGGGCCCGTGGCGAGCAGTACTTC. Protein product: CASSQEWARGEQYF.

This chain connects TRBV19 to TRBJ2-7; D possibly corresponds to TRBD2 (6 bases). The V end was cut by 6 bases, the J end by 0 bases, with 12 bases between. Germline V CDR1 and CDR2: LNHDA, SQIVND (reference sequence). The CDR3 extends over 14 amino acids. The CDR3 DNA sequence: TGTGCCAGTAGCCCTTGGGGGGACTCCTACGAGCAGTACTTC. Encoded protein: CASSPWGDSYEQYF. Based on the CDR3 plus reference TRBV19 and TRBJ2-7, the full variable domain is DGGITQSPKYLFRKEGQNVTLSCEQNLNHDAMYWYRQDPGQGLRLIYYSQIVNDFQKGDIAEGYSVSREKKESFPLTVTSAQKNPTAFYLCASSPWGDSYEQYFGPGTRLTVT.

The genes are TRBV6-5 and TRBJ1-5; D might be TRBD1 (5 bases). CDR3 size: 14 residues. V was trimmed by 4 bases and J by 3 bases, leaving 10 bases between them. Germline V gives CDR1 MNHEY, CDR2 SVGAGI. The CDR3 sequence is CASSSVGANQPQHF. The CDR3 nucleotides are TGTGCCAGCAGTTCTGTCGGGGCCAATCAGCCCCAGCATTTT.

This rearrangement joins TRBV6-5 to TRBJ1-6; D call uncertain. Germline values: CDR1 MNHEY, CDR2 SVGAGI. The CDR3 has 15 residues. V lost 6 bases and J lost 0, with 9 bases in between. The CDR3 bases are TGTGCCAGCAGCCAACGGAGCTCCTATAATTCACCCCTCCACTTT. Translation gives CASSQRSSYNSPLHF.

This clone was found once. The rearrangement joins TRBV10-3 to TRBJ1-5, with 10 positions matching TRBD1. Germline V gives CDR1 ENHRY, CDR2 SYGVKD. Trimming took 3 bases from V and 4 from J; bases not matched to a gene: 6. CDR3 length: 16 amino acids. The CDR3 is CAISDRDRGPNQPQHF. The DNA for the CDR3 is TGTGCCATCAGTGACCGGGACAGGGGCCCTAATCAGCCCCAGCATTTT.

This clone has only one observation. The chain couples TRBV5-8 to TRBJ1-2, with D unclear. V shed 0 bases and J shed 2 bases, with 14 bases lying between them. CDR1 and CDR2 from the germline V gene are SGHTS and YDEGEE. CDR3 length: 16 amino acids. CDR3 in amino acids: CASSLALGRANYGYTF. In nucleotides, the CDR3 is TGTGCCAGCAGCTTGGCCCTGGGGAGGGCCAACTATGGCTACACCTTC.

The CDR3 region has the DNA TGTGCCAGCAGCCAACTAGCGGAGAGCTACAATGAGCAGTTCTTC. It translates to CASSQLAESYNEQFF. The chain recombines TRBV6-5 with TRBJ2-1; 8 bases align to TRBD2. CDR1 and CDR2 from the germline V gene are MNHEY and SVGAGI. The CDR3 totals 15 residues. The V and J ends lost 6 bases and 3 bases, in that order; junction bases with no gene match: 7.

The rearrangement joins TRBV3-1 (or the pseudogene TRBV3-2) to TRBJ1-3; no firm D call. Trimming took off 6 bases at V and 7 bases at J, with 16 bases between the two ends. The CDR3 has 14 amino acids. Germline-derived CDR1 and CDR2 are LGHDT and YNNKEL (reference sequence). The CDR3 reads CASSSGWSSNTIYF. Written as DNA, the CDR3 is TGTGCCAGCAGTTCGGGGTGGAGTTCGAACACCATATATTTT.

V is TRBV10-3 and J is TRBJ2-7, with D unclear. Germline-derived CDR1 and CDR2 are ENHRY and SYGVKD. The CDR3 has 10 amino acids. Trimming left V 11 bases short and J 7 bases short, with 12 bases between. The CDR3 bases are TGTGCCTCAGAGTCTAGTGAGCAGTACTTC. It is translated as CASESSEQYF.

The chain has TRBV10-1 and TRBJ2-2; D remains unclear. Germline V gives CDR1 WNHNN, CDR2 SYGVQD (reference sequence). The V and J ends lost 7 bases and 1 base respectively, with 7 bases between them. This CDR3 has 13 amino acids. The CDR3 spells CASTPGNTGELFF. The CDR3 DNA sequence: TGCGCCAGCACCCCGGGGAACACCGGGGAGCTGTTTTTT.

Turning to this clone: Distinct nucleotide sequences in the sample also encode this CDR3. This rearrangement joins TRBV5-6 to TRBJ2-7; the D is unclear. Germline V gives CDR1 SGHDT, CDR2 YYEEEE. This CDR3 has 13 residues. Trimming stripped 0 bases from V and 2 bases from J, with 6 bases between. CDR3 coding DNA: TGTGCCAGCAGCTTGGGCAGCACCTACGAGCAGTACTTC. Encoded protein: CASSLGSTYEQYF.